The 9 T cell receptor beta chains below all came from one sample that was sequenced in a study of CD8+ T cells in alopecia areata listed by TCRdb under 2018. Library generation was performed with the immunoSEQ multiplex PCR assay. RNA was extracted from all samples and reverse transcribed into cDNA, which served as template for TCR sequencing. TCRdb mirrors the immuneACCESS table, restricted to in-frame sequences. Some clones are absent from its copies; in checked studies, under half trace to an unresolved V gene, and the reason for the others is unknown. A total of about 5,400 clones appear in this sample, roughly 70% of them only once. Of the sample, more than 9% is held by the ten largest clones. Interpreted using the paper, the time point label stands for: roughly 24 weeks on oral tofacitinib. The label giving this sample's treatment or condition can be read as: oral pan-JAK inhibitor, 5-10 mg twice daily. From alopecia areata patients, peripheral blood was collected along with lesional scalp punch biopsies.

Material: skin, obtained at week 24, from a patient treated with tofacitinib. These receptors were obtained from a human donor with alopecia areata.

Only one count was recorded for this clone. The gene calls are TRBV6-1 and TRBJ2-3; D may be TRBD2 (6 bases). This CDR3 is 15 amino acids long. V gave up 8 bases and J gave up 4 bases, with 19 bases separating them. In germline, CDR1 is MNHNS, CDR2 SASEGT. CDR3: CASQPGLGTPDTQYF. CDR3 DNA sequence: TGTGCCAGCCAACCGGGACTCGGGACCCCAGATACGCAGTATTTT.

This clone has more than one count but fewer than ten. V usage is TRBV11-2 and J usage is TRBJ2-2; 11 bases are shared with TRBD2. The CDR3 has 15 residues. Germline V CDR1 and CDR2: SGHAT, FQNNGV. After removal of 3 bases from V and 5 bases from J, the junction contained 2 bases not matched to a gene. In nucleotides, the CDR3 is TGTGCCAGCAGCTTCCTAGCGGGGGGAACCGGGGAGCTGTTTTTT. It codes for CASSFLAGGTGELFF.

This clone was detected only once. This CDR3 is CASSDTGYSPLHF. DNA for the CDR3: TGCGCCAGCAGTGACACAGGGTATTCACCCCTCCACTTT. The chain joins TRBV10-2 to TRBJ1-6; possible D gene TRBD1, 6 bases. The CDR3 has 13 residues. Germline lookup yields CDR1 WSHSY and CDR2 SAAADI. Trimming pared 3 bases from V and 8 bases from J, leaving 8 bases between.

The chain has TRBV5-6 and TRBJ2-5, with 11 nucleotides matching TRBD2. The CDR3 has 16 amino acids. CDR1 is SGHDT and CDR2 is YYEEEE in the germline V gene. J lost 0 bases, V lost 2 bases, and 3 bases had no gene match. This CDR3 is CASSLTSGGYQETQYF. DNA for the CDR3: TGTGCCAGCAGCTTAACTAGCGGGGGCTACCAAGAGACCCAGTACTTC. Variable domain in full (rest from reference TRBV5-6 and TRBJ2-5): DAGVTQSPTHLIKTRGQQVTLRCSPKSGHDTVSWYQQALGQGPQFIFQYYEEEERQRGNFPDRFSGHQFPNYSSELNVNALLLGDSALYLCASSLTSGGYQETQYFGPGTRLLVL.

CDR3: CASSVGPAVQETQYF. Here the CDR3 DNA reads TGTGCCAGCAGCGTAGGGCCCGCAGTCCAAGAGACCCAGTACTTC. The V and J genes are TRBV9 and TRBJ2-5; D remains unclear. Germline-derived CDR1 and CDR2 are SGDLS and YYNGEE. CDR3 size: 15 residues. V lost 0 bases and J 1 base, leaving 10 bases between the germline ends.

The chain couples TRBV5-1 to TRBJ2-1; 7 bases match TRBD1. The germline V gene has CDR1 SGHRS and CDR2 YFSETQ. The CDR3 contains 14 residues. V gave up 9 bases and J gave up 4 bases; unmatched junction bases: 10. CDR3 in amino acids: CATKTGSSYNEQFF. The CDR3 region has the DNA TGCGCCACCAAGACAGGGTCTTCTTACAATGAGCAGTTCTTC. Together with reference TRBV5-1 and TRBJ2-1, the CDR3 gives the full variable domain: KAGVTQTPRYLIKTRGQQVTLSCSPISGHRSVSWYQQTPGQGLQFLFEYFSETQRNKGNFPGRFSGRQFSNSRSEMNVSTLELGDSALYLCATKTGSSYNEQFFGPGTRLTVL.

V is TRBV7-8 and J is TRBJ1-5; D is unclear. The CDR3 totals 14 residues. V shed 5 bases and J shed 5 bases, with 13 bases lying between them. The germline CDR1 and CDR2 sequences are SGHVS and FQNEAQ. CDR3 in DNA: TGTGCCAGCAGCGATACTAACAGAGATCAGCCCCAGCATTTT. It encodes CASSDTNRDQPQHF.

The rearrangement links TRBV5-1 to TRBJ2-1; D is tentatively TRBD1 or TRBD2 (5 bases each). The germline V gene encodes CDR1 SGHRS and CDR2 YFSETQ. Trimming took off 2 bases at V and 5 bases at J, with 11 bases between the two ends. CDR3 length: 14 amino acids. The CDR3 sequence: CASSLRGRHNEQFF. In nucleotides, the CDR3 is TGCGCCAGCAGCTTACGGGGCAGACACAATGAGCAGTTCTTC.

The gene calls are TRBV7-9 and TRBJ2-3, with D possibly matching TRBD1 (6 bases). The CDR3 contains 15 residues. Germline-derived CDR1 and CDR2 are SEHNR and FQNEAQ (reference sequence). With 0 bases removed from V and 3 bases from J, the gap between germline ends came to 10 bases. CDR3 in amino acids: CASSLAGQPTDTQYF. CDR3 coding DNA: TGTGCCAGCAGCTTAGCCGGACAGCCTACAGATACGCAGTATTTT.